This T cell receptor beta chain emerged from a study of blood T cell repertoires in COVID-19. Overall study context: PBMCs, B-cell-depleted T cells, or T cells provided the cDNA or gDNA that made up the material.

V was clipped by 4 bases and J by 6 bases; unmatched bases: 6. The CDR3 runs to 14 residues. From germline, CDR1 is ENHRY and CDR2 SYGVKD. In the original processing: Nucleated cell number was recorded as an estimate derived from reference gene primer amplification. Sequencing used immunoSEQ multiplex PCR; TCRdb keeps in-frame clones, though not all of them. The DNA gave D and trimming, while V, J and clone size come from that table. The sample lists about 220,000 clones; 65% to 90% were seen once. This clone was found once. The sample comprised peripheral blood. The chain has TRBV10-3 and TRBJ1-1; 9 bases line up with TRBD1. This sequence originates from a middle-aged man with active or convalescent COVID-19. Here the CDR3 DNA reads TGTGCCATCAGTGGGGGGGGGACAGGGTCTGAAGCTTTCTTT. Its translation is CAISGGGTGSEAFF.